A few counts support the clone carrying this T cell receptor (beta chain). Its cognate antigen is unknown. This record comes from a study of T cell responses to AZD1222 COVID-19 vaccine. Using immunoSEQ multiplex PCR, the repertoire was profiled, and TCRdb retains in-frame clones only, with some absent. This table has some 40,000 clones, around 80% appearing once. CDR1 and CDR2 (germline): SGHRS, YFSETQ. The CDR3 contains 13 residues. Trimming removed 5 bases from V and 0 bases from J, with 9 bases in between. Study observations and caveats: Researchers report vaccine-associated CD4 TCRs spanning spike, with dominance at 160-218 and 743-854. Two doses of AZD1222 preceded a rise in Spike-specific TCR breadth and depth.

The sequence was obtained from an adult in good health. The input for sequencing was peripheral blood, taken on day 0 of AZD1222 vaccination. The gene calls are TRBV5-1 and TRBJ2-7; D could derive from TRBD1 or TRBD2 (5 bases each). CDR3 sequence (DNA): TGCGCCAGCAGTACGGGGACCTCCTACGAGCAGTACTTC. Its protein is CASSTGTSYEQYF.